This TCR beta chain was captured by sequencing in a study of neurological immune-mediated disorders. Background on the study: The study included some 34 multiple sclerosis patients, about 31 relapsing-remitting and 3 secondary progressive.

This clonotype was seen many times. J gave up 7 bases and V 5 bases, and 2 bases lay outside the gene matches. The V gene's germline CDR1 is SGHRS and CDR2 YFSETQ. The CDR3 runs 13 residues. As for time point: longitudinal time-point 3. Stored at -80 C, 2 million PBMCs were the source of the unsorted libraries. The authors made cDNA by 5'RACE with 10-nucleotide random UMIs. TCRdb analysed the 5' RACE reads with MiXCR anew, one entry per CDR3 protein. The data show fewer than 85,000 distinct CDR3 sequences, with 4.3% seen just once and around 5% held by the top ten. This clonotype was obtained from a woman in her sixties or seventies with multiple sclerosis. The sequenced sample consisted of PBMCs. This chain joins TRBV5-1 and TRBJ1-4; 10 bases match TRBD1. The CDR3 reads CASRGQGSEKLFF. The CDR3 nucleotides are TGCGCCAGCAGGGGACAGGGGAGTGAAAAACTGTTTTTT.